Each of the 17 T cell receptor beta chains below was sequenced from the same sample in a study of radiotherapy plus CTLA-4 blockade in lung cancer (dated by TCRdb to 2016 to 2019). Library prep was done by the immunoSEQ multiplex PCR assay. TCRdb provides this immuneACCESS table in a form limited to in-frame rearrangements. Some clones are lacking; in checked studies, under half of them reflect an unresolved V gene, and why the rest are absent is not known. The sample table contains about 110,000 clones; only one count was recorded for under 90% of them. The top ten clones comprise 2% to 3% of the sample. This sample comprised peripheral blood, obtained from a patient treated with radiotherapy plus ipilimumab. The receptors derive from a human donor with non-small cell lung cancer that progressed on radiotherapy plus ipilimumab. Some clones in this sample may be carry-over from other donors' samples.

The rearrangement uses TRBV7-2 and TRBJ1-1; 7 nucleotides agree with TRBD1. Germline V CDR1 and CDR2: SGHTA, FQGNSA. The CDR3 has 13 residues. The junction had 1 base not matched to a gene; V was cut back by 6 bases and J by 0 bases. The CDR3 coding sequence is TGTGCCAGCAGGGACAGGATGAACACTGAAGCTTTCTTT. As protein: CASRDRMNTEAFF.

The V and J genes are TRBV7-8 and TRBJ1-1; the D gene is possibly TRBD1 (5 bases). The CDR3 is 15 residues long. With 5 bases removed from V and 6 bases from J, the gap between germline ends came to 19 bases. Germline V lookup: CDR1 SGHVS, CDR2 FQNEAQ. The CDR3 region has the DNA TGTGCCAGCAGCCCTAGCTGGACGGTGGGGCCTGAAGCTTTCTTT. Protein sequence: CASSPSWTVGPEAFF.

The V and J genes are TRBV6-1 and TRBJ2-7; perhaps TRBD2 as D (6 bases). This CDR3 is 17 amino acids long. Germline-derived CDR1 and CDR2 are MNHNS and SASEGT. V lost 2 bases to trimming and J lost 2 bases, with 19 bases between them. Here the CDR3 DNA reads TGTGCCAGCAGTGAATATCCCAGGGAGGTCTACACCTACGAGCAGTACTTC. Residues: CASSEYPREVYTYEQYF.

Notes on this clone: Relative to the germline gene, one junction end is altered; a read error may explain this. The rearrangement links TRBV7-9 to TRBJ2-3, with TRBD2 as a possible D gene (5 bases). Germline V gene lookup returns CDR1 SEHNR and CDR2 FQNEAQ (reference sequence). The CDR3 consists of 12 residues. The CDR3, as DNA: TGTGCCAGCAGCCTAGCTTCGGATACGCAGTATTTT. Protein: CASSLASDTQYF.

The chain has TRBV4-1 and TRBJ1-4; 10 nucleotides line up with TRBD1. CDR1 and CDR2 (germline): MGHRA, YSYEKL. This CDR3 is 18 amino acids long. The J segment lost 0 bases and the V segment lost 1 base, leaving 5 bases of the junction unmatched. CDR3 loop: CASSQGTGGLPTNEKLFF. The CDR3 DNA sequence: TGCGCCAGCAGCCAAGGGACAGGGGGGTTACCAACTAATGAAAAACTGTTTTTT.

This clone was picked up one time. The chain uses TRBV10-3 and TRBJ2-6; tentatively, D is TRBD1 or TRBD2 (7 bases each). CDR1 and CDR2 (germline): ENHRY, SYGVKD. The V gene lost 11 bases and the J gene lost 0 bases, with 17 bases spanning the gap. The CDR3 loop spans 16 amino acids. CDR3 bases: TGTGCCGCATACAGGGGAGGGGACTCTGGGGCCAACGTCCTGACTTTC. It encodes CAAYRGGDSGANVLTF.

The genes are TRBV30 and TRBJ1-6; D call uncertain. There are 14 residues in the CDR3. V was pared by 0 bases and J by 7 bases, with 10 bases between. From germline, CDR1 is GTSNPN and CDR2 SVGIG (reference sequence). The CDR3 sequence: CAWSVLLNNSPLHF. The CDR3 DNA is TGTGCCTGGAGTGTCCTACTGAACAATTCACCCCTCCACTTT.

The chain is built from TRBV7-2 and TRBJ1-6, with D tentatively TRBD1 (6 bases). Germline V gene sequence: CDR1 SGHTA, CDR2 FQGNSA. The CDR3 consists of 16 residues. Deletions cut 4 bases from V and 9 bases from J, with 19 bases between. CDR3 nucleotide sequence: TGTGCCAGCAGCTCGCCACAGGGACGGAGGGGTTCACCCCTCCACTTT. This translates into CASSSPQGRRGSPLHF.

The chain combines TRBV2 with TRBJ1-2, with D perhaps matching TRBD1 (5 bases). The CDR3 has 16 amino acids. V lost 4 bases to trimming and J lost 0 bases, with 15 bases between them. The germline V gene encodes CDR1 SNHLY and CDR2 FYNNEI. The CDR3 sequence is CASSGFGRGTNYGYTF. CDR3 bases: TGTGCCAGCAGTGGGTTCGGGAGGGGAACTAACTATGGCTACACCTTC.

The rearrangement links TRBV6-6 to TRBJ1-2; D is unclear. Germline loops: CDR1 MNHNY, CDR2 SVGAGI (reference sequence). V lost 0 bases, J lost 3 bases, and 8 bases lay in between. This CDR3 spans 14 amino acids. DNA of the CDR3: TGTGCCAGCAGTTACTCGCGGGGTGACTATGGCTACACCTTC. It specifies CASSYSRGDYGYTF.

V usage is TRBV18 and J usage is TRBJ2-2; 8 positions match TRBD2. The CDR3 is 16 residues long. Looked up from germline, CDR1 is KGHSH and CDR2 is LQKENI. Trimming cost V 6 bases and J 4 bases; bases outside gene matches: 10. For the CDR3, the DNA is TGTGCCAGCTCCGACCAACTAGCGGTTCCCACCGGGGAGCTGTTTTTT. Translating gives CASSDQLAVPTGELFF.

The J gene is TRBJ1-5, the V gene TRBV19; tentatively, D is TRBD1 (5 bases). In germline, CDR1 is LNHDA, CDR2 SQIVND (reference sequence). The CDR3 spans 15 residues. V gave up 2 bases and J gave up 6 bases, with 14 bases separating them. The DNA of the CDR3 is TGTGCCAGTAGTATACAGGGATCCAGTGGTCAGCCCCAGCATTTT. Its translation: CASSIQGSSGQPQHF.

The V call is TRBV25-1, the J call TRBJ1-1, with D possibly TRBD1 on 5 matching bases. Trimming took 1 base from V and 0 from J, leaving 12 bases between them. The germline gives CDR1 MGHDK, CDR2 SYGVNS. This CDR3 has 16 residues. The CDR3 protein is CASSELGQGLNTEAFF. CDR3 nucleotides: TGTGCCAGCAGTGAATTGGGTCAGGGACTGAACACTGAAGCTTTCTTT. Full variable domain (missing parts from reference TRBV25-1 and TRBJ1-1): EADIYQTPRYLVIGTGKKITLECSQTMGHDKMYWYQQDPGMELHLIHYSYGVNSTEKGDLSSESTVSRIRTEHFPLTLESARPSHTSQYLCASSELGQGLNTEAFFGQGTRLTVV.

The chain couples TRBV5-1 to TRBJ2-3, with 7 bases identical to TRBD1. The CDR3 sequence is 13 residues long. Trimming removed 1 base from V and 6 bases from J; junction bases left unmatched: 2. CDR1 is SGHRS and CDR2 is YFSETQ in the germline V gene. The CDR3 DNA reads TGCGCCAGCAGCTTGCAGGGGGACGATACGCAGTATTTT. This encodes CASSLQGDDTQYF.

This clone was counted a single time. V gene TRBV7-3 combines with J gene TRBJ2-1; D not certain. The CDR3 runs 14 residues. Trimming removed 4 bases from V and 2 bases from J, with 9 bases in between. Germline assignment: CDR1 SGHTA and CDR2 FQGTGA. DNA of the CDR3: TGTGCCAGCAGCTCCCTCCCGACCTACAATGAGCAGTTCTTC. It is translated as CASSSLPTYNEQFF.

The rearrangement links TRBV14 to TRBJ2-7; TRBD2 aligns across 9 bases. Trimming at V came to 4 bases and at J to 5 bases, leaving 6 bases not matched to a gene. Per the germline V gene, CDR1 is SGHDN and CDR2 is FVKESK. The CDR3 runs to 14 residues. In DNA form, the CDR3 reads TGTGCCAGCAGCCCGGGACTAGCTCCCCACGAGCAGTACTTC. Translation gives CASSPGLAPHEQYF.

The V call is TRBV7-9, the J call TRBJ2-3, with TRBD1 identical over 10 bases. Germline lookup yields CDR1 SEHNR and CDR2 FQNEAQ (reference sequence). This CDR3 is built from 15 residues. Trimming took 5 bases from V and 1 from J; bases not matched to a gene: 3. CDR3 amino acids: CASSRDRGRTDTQYF. DNA for the CDR3: TGTGCCAGCAGCCGGGACAGGGGTCGCACAGATACGCAGTATTTT.